These T cell receptor beta chains were read from a single sample in a study of blood T cells in healthy people across ages. TCRdb re-called the 5' RACE reads through MiXCR, storing one row per CDR3 protein. The sample lists more than 650,000 distinct CDR3 sequences; about 20% were seen once. Sample: blood. The receptors were gathered from a man in his 70s in good health. The CDR3 runs from the conserved cysteine through the conserved F or W. D genes are given only for firm matches. Size is stated for part of the rows, as once, few or many counts, or as a class when the clone is expanded.

d_gene: .; abundance: few; v_gene: TRBV28; j_gene: TRBJ1-4; CDR3aa: CASSRYQGLGTNEKLFF; CDR3nt: TGTGCCAGCAGCCGCTATCAGGGATTGGGAACTAATGAAAAACTGTTTTTT
d_gene: TRBD2; abundance: .; v_gene: TRBV3-1; j_gene: TRBJ2-1; CDR3aa: CASSQAPAGSSYNEQFF; CDR3nt: TGTGCCAGCAGCCAAGCACCAGCGGGGAGCTCCTACAATGAGCAGTTCTTC
d_gene: .; abundance: few; v_gene: TRBV20-1; j_gene: TRBJ1-2; CDR3aa: CSAMVYGYTF; CDR3nt: TGCAGTGCTATGGTCTATGGCTACACCTTC
d_gene: TRBD2; abundance: .; v_gene: TRBV20-1; j_gene: TRBJ2-3; CDR3aa: CSAPSSGTDTQYF; CDR3nt: TGCAGCGCCCCGTCTAGCGGGACAGATACGCAGTATTTT
d_gene: TRBD1; abundance: .; v_gene: TRBV7-2; j_gene: TRBJ1-4; CDR3aa: CASSLSGTGEKLFF; CDR3nt: TGTGCCAGCAGCTTATCGGGGACAGGTGAAAAACTGTTTTTT
d_gene: .; abundance: once; v_gene: TRBV20-1; j_gene: TRBJ1-5; CDR3aa: CSARGRGDNQPQHF; CDR3nt: TGCAGTGCTAGGGGTAGGGGGGACAATCAGCCCCAGCATTTT
d_gene: TRBD1; abundance: .; v_gene: TRBV4-1; j_gene: TRBJ1-2; CDR3aa: CASSQEGTERGYTF; CDR3nt: TGCGCCAGCAGCCAAGAGGGGACAGAGCGTGGCTACACCTTC
d_gene: TRBD2; abundance: few; v_gene: TRBV9; j_gene: TRBJ2-2; CDR3aa: CASSVGTRPNTGELFF; CDR3nt: TGTGCCAGCAGCGTTGGGACTAGACCGAACACCGGGGAGCTGTTTTTT
d_gene: TRBD2; abundance: few; v_gene: TRBV6-1; j_gene: TRBJ2-5; CDR3aa: CASSGFGRETQYF; CDR3nt: TGTGCCAGCAGTGGATTCGGGAGGGAGACCCAGTACTTC
d_gene: .; abundance: .; v_gene: TRBV10-3; j_gene: TRBJ1-1; CDR3aa: CAISESDRRHTEAFF; CDR3nt: TGTGCCATCAGTGAGTCCGACAGAAGACACACTGAAGCTTTCTTT
d_gene: .; abundance: .; v_gene: TRBV9; j_gene: TRBJ1-3; CDR3aa: CASSGDQDTIYF; CDR3nt: TGTGCCAGCAGCGGGGACCAAGACACCATATATTTT
d_gene: .; abundance: .; v_gene: TRBV20-1; j_gene: TRBJ2-7; CDR3aa: CSAKATGKF; CDR3nt: TGCAGTGCTAAGGCTACGGGGAAGTTC
d_gene: TRBD2; abundance: many; v_gene: TRBV12-3/TRBV12-4; j_gene: TRBJ2-2; CDR3aa: CASSHGGGNTGELFF; CDR3nt: TGTGCCAGCAGTCACGGGGGGGGGAACACCGGGGAGCTGTTTTTT
d_gene: .; abundance: .; v_gene: TRBV5-5; j_gene: TRBJ1-2; CDR3aa: CASSLAGSSMGYTF; CDR3nt: TGTGCCAGCAGCTTGGCCGGGTCCTCTATGGGCTACACCTTC
d_gene: .; abundance: few; v_gene: TRBV11-2; j_gene: TRBJ1-2; CDR3aa: CASSFDGRVKSGGYTF; CDR3nt: TGTGCCAGCAGCTTTGATGGCAGGGTAAAGTCTGGTGGCTACACCTTC
d_gene: .; abundance: many; v_gene: TRBV7-9; j_gene: TRBJ2-3; CDR3aa: CASSLVTTDTQYF; CDR3nt: TGTGCCAGCAGCTTAGTGACCACAGATACGCAGTATTTT
d_gene: .; abundance: .; v_gene: TRBV29-1; j_gene: TRBJ2-1; CDR3aa: CSVAWASYNEQFF; CDR3nt: TGCAGCGTGGCATGGGCTTCTTACAATGAGCAGTTCTTC
d_gene: .; abundance: .; v_gene: TRBV10-3; j_gene: TRBJ1-2; CDR3aa: CAISLGESNYGYTF; CDR3nt: TGTGCCATCAGCCTCGGGGAATCTAACTATGGCTACACCTTC
d_gene: .; abundance: .; v_gene: TRBV30; j_gene: TRBJ1-3; CDR3aa: CAWSTTVGNTIYF; CDR3nt: TGTGCCTGGAGTACAACAGTCGGAAACACCATATATTTT
d_gene: TRBD2; abundance: .; v_gene: TRBV20-1; j_gene: TRBJ2-2; CDR3aa: CSARDPKRGNTGELFF; CDR3nt: TGCAGTGCTAGAGATCCGAAGCGGGGTAACACCGGGGAGCTGTTTTTT
d_gene: .; abundance: few; v_gene: TRBV20-1; j_gene: TRBJ1-1; CDR3aa: CSARESPYSGPLGTEAFF; CDR3nt: TGCAGTGCTAGAGAGAGTCCCTATTCGGGACCACTGGGAACTGAAGCTTTCTTT
d_gene: TRBD1; abundance: .; v_gene: TRBV14; j_gene: TRBJ1-2; CDR3aa: CASSQVIAQGQGDYGYTF; CDR3nt: TGTGCCAGCAGCCAAGTTATAGCACAGGGACAGGGCGACTATGGCTACACCTTC
d_gene: .; abundance: .; v_gene: TRBV7-8; j_gene: TRBJ2-5; CDR3aa: CASSPPGWYQETQYF; CDR3nt: TGTGCCAGCAGCCCCCCCGGGTGGTACCAAGAGACCCAGTACTTC
d_gene: .; abundance: .; v_gene: TRBV28; j_gene: TRBJ2-5; CDR3aa: CASSYSIGLQETQYF; CDR3nt: TGTGCCAGCAGTTACTCGATAGGCCTTCAAGAGACCCAGTACTTC
d_gene: .; abundance: .; v_gene: TRBV19; j_gene: TRBJ2-3; CDR3aa: CASSMGLESTDTQYF; CDR3nt: TGTGCCAGTAGTATGGGGCTAGAAAGCACAGATACGCAGTATTTT
d_gene: .; abundance: .; v_gene: TRBV7-2; j_gene: TRBJ1-2; CDR3aa: CASSPQGPSNYGYTF; CDR3nt: TGTGCCAGCAGCCCTCAGGGGCCTTCTAACTATGGCTACACCTTC
d_gene: TRBD2; abundance: .; v_gene: TRBV6-5; j_gene: TRBJ2-5; CDR3aa: CASRLSGSYQETQYF; CDR3nt: TGTGCCAGCAGGCTTAGCGGGTCGTACCAAGAGACCCAGTACTTC
d_gene: .; abundance: few; v_gene: TRBV7-2; j_gene: TRBJ2-1; CDR3aa: CASSLAPGYQKRNEQFF; CDR3nt: TGTGCCAGCAGCTTAGCGCCCGGCTACCAAAAGCGGAATGAGCAGTTCTTC
d_gene: .; abundance: many; v_gene: TRBV12-3/TRBV12-4; j_gene: TRBJ1-4; CDR3aa: CASSPSGQVGTVNEKLFF; CDR3nt: TGTGCCAGCAGCCCCTCGGGGCAGGTCGGGACGGTTAATGAAAAACTGTTTTTT
d_gene: .; abundance: .; v_gene: TRBV3-1; j_gene: TRBJ2-1; CDR3aa: CASSQWRRNIGYNEQFF; CDR3nt: TGTGCCAGCAGCCAATGGAGACGGAATATTGGCTACAATGAGCAGTTCTTC
d_gene: .; abundance: .; v_gene: TRBV12-3/TRBV12-4; j_gene: TRBJ1-2; CDR3aa: CASKVGILNYGYIF; CDR3nt: TGTGCCAGCAAAGTTGGGATCCTGAACTATGGCTACATCTTC
d_gene: .; abundance: .; v_gene: TRBV29-1; j_gene: TRBJ2-5; CDR3aa: CSAQTSFSETQYF; CDR3nt: TGCAGCGCCCAAACAAGTTTTTCAGAGACCCAGTACTTC